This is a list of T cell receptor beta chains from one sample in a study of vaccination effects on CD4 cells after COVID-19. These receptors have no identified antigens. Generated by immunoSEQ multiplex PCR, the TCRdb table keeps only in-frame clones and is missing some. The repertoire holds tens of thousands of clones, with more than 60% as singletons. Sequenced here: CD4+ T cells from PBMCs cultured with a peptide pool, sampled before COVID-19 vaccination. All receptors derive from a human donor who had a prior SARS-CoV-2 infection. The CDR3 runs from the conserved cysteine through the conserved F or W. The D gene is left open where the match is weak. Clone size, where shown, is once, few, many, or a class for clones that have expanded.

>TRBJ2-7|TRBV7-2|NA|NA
TGTGCCAGCAGCTTATCCGCCACCTACGAGCAGTACTTC
CASSLSATYEQYF
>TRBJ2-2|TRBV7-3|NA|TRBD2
TGTGCCAGCAGCCCCCAATCGGCGGGGGGGACCGGGGAGCTGTTTTTT
CASSPQSAGGTGELFF
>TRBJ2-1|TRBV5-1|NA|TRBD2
TGCGCCAGCAGCTTGGGATCCTGGGGCGGGAGCCACTTCGATGAGCAGTTCTTC
CASSLGSWGGSHFDEQFF
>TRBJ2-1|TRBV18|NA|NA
TGTGCCAGCTCACCACCAGGCCAGGGGAGCTCCTACAATGAGCAGTTCTTC
CASSPPGQGSSYNEQFF
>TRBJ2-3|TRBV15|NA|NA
TGTGCCACCAGCAGAGCCCAGAGGGGAGATACGCAGTATTTT
CATSRAQRGDTQYF
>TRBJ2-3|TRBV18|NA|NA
TGTGCCAGCTCACCACCGAGTTTGTCTAGCACAGATACGCAGTATTTT
CASSPPSLSSTDTQYF
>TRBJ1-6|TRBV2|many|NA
TGTGCCAGCAGTGTCGGTGGGGGTAATAATTCACCCCTCCACTTT
CASSVGGGNNSPLHF
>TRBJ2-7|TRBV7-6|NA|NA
TGTGCCAGCAGCTTAGATCAGGGATCGACCTACGAGCAGTACTTC
CASSLDQGSTYEQYF
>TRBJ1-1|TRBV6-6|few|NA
TGTGCCAGCGAAGGGGCAAAGGGAAAATTTTTCTTT
CASEGAKGKFFF
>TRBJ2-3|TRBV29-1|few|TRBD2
TGCAGCGGGGATAGCGGGGGCACAGATACGCAGTATTTT
CSGDSGGTDTQYF
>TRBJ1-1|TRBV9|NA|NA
TGTGCCAGCAGCCCCCACTCCCTGGGGGACACTGAAGCTTTCTTT
CASSPHSLGDTEAFF
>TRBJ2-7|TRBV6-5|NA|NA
TGTGCCAGCAGTCCTACCGCCTACGAGCAGTACTTC
CASSPTAYEQYF
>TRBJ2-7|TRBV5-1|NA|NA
TGCGCCAGCAGCTTGGTGGTGGGTAGCGCGCGAGAGCAGTACTTC
CASSLVVGSAREQYF
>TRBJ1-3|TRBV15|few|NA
TGTGCCACCAGCAGAGATCTGACAGACTCCTCTACCATATATTTT
CATSRDLTDSSTIYF
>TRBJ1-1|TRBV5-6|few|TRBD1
TGTGCCAGCAGCTTAGCAAGGAGGGGGCGTTTAACTGAAGCTTTCTTT
CASSLARRGRLTEAFF
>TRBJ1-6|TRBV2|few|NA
TGTGCCAGCAGTACTGGCAGGAATAATTCACCCCTCCACTTT
CASSTGRNNSPLHF
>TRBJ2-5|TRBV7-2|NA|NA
TGTGCCAGCAGCTTAGTTGCGGCAGCGGAGACCCAGTACTTC
CASSLVAAAETQYF
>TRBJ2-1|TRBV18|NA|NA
TGTGCCAGCTCACGGAGGGACGAGGGTGAGCAGTTCTTC
CASSRRDEGEQFF
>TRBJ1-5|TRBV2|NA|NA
TGTGCCAGCAGTGAAGGGACGAGGGGGACTAATCAGCCCCAGCATTTT
CASSEGTRGTNQPQHF
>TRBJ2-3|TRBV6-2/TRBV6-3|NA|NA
TGTGCCAGCAGTTACGGAGGTGTCCGTCCCGGCGCAGATACGCAGTATTTT
CASSYGGVRPGADTQYF
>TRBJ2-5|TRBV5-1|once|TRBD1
TGCGCCAGCAGCCTCGGGACAGGGAGGGGGGAGACCCAGTACTTC
CASSLGTGRGETQYF
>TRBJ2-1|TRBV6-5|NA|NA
TGTGCCAGCAGCAGGACTGATTACAATGAGCAGTTCTTC
CASSRTDYNEQFF
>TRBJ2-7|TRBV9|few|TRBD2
TGTGCCAGCAGCGTAGGACTAGCGGGACACGAGCAGTACTTC
CASSVGLAGHEQYF
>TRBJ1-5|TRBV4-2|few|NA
TGTGCCAGCAGCCAAGAGTTGGTGGGGTGGCCCCAGCATTTT
CASSQELVGWPQHF
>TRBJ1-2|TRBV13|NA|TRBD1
TGTGCCAGCAGCTTTCGAGGGGGCGCGGACTATGGCTACACCTTC
CASSFRGGADYGYTF
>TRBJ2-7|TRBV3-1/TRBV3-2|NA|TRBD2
TGTGCCAGCAGTCCCAGCCTGACTAGCGGGGGGCTTAACGAGCAGTACTTC
CASSPSLTSGGLNEQYF
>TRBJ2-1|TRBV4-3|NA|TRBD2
TGCGCCAGCAGCCTCCGGGACTACGATGAGCAGTTCTTC
CASSLRDYDEQFF
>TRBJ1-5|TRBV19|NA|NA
TGTGCCAGTAGTATCTCAACCCGTTATAGCAATCAGCCCCAGCATTTT
CASSISTRYSNQPQHF
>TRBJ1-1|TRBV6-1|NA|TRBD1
TGTGCCAGCAGTGACGGACAGGGCCAGCGGGGTGAAGCTTTCTTT
CASSDGQGQRGEAFF
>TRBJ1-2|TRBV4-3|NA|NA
TGCGCCAGCAGCCAAGAATTACGGGAAGCCTATGGCTACACCTTC
CASSQELREAYGYTF
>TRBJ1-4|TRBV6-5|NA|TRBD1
TGTGCCAGCACAGGGACAGGGCAGGAAAAACTGTTTTTT
CASTGTGQEKLFF
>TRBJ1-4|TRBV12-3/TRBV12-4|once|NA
TGTGCCAGCAGAGCAGACAGCGATGAAAAACTGTTTTTT
CASRADSDEKLFF
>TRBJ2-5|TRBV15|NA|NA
TGTGCCACCAGCAGAGGGGGAAGGGTTCCAGAGACCCAGTACTTC
CATSRGGRVPETQYF
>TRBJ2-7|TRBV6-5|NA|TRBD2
TGTGCCAGCAGTAACGCGGGCGGGGGCTACGAGCAGTACTTC
CASSNAGGGYEQYF
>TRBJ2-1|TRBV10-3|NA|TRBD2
TGTGCCATCAGTGAGTCTCTTGGACTAGCGTTATCAAATGAGCAGTTCTTC
CAISESLGLALSNEQFF
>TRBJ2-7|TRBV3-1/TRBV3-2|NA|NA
TGTGCCAGCAGCCAGGGTTCCGGCTCCTACGAGCAGTACTTC
CASSQGSGSYEQYF
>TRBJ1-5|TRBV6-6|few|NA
TGTGCCAGCAGTTCCAAGGGCCCGGGTCAGCCCCAGCATTTT
CASSSKGPGQPQHF
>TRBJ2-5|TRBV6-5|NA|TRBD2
TGTGCCAGCAGTCAGACTAGCTTGGAGACCCAGTACTTC
CASSQTSLETQYF
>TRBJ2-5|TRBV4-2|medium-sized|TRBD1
TGTGCCAGCAGCCAGGGGACAGCGAAAGAGACCCAGTACTTC
CASSQGTAKETQYF
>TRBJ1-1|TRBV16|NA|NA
TGTGCCAGCAGCCGGAGACAGAACACTGAAGCTTTCTTT
CASSRRQNTEAFF
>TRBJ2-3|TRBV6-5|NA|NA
TGTGCCAGCAGGGGGATCCAGCTAGGCACAGATACGCAGTATTTT
CASRGIQLGTDTQYF
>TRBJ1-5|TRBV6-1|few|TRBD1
TGTGCCAGCAGTGAAAAGGGGACAGGTAATCAGCCCCAGCATTTT
CASSEKGTGNQPQHF
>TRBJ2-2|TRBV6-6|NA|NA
TGTGCCAGCTCATGGATACCTGCGAACACCGGGGAGCTGTTTTTT
CASSWIPANTGELFF
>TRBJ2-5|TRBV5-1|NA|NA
TGCGCCAGCAGCTTGCAGGCAGACCAAGAGACCCAGTACTTC
CASSLQADQETQYF
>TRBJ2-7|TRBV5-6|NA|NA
TGTGCCAAAAGATCCGGGGGCAACGGGGACGAGCAGTACTTC
CAKRSGGNGDEQYF
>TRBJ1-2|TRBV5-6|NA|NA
TGTGCCAGCAGCCAGGGACCCAACTATGGCTACACCTTC
CASSQGPNYGYTF
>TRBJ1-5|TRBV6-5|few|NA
TGTGCCAGCAGTTACGAGAGGACGGGTCAGCCCCAGCATTTT
CASSYERTGQPQHF
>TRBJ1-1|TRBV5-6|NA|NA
TGTGCCAGCAGCTTGAGACAGTTTCAGGCTGAAGCTTTCTTT
CASSLRQFQAEAFF
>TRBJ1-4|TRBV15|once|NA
TGTGCCACCAGCTACCGGGCGCTTAATGAAAAACTGTTTTTT
CATSYRALNEKLFF